This T cell receptor (beta chain) was sequenced for a study of memory CD8 T cells in hepatitis C reinfection. Study-level information: Pre-reinfection sampling occurred 55 to 20 weeks ahead of detected reinfection.

Generated by immunoSEQ multiplex PCR, the TCRdb table keeps only in-frame clones and is missing some. The sample has tens of thousands of clones, roughly 91% seen once; the top ten hold roughly 0.99%. The time point was: pre-reinfection, 55 to 20 weeks before reinfection detection. Sorted cells were sequenced directly ex vivo without any in vitro expansion. Germline V gene data show CDR1 as SGDLS and CDR2 as YYNGEE. Trimming pared 4 bases from V and 6 bases from J, leaving 10 bases between. CDR3 length equals 13 residues. Material for sequencing was naive CD8+ T cells sorted from blood. This receptor was identified in a man between 18 and 35 years old with hepatitis C virus infection. V usage is TRBV9 and J usage is TRBJ2-2; the D is unclear. The CDR3 DNA reads as TGTGCCAGCAGCCCCCCAGGTGCCGGGGAGCTGTTTTTT. Protein product: CASSPPGAGELFF.